This note documents a single TCR beta chain sequence. What it binds is unknown. The sample belongs to a study of T-cell reconstitution after alpha-beta-depleted transplantation in children. Study observations and caveats: The authors attributed T-cell counts and diversity one year after transplant mostly to newly produced T cells.

The CDR3 loop spans 15 amino acids. Between the trimmed V and J ends, which lost 5 bases and 0 bases, there was a span of 14 bases. Looked up from germline, CDR1 is SGHTA and CDR2 is FQGNSA. For TCRbeta, the library was prepared with unique molecular identifiers. TCRdb re-derived calls from the PCR reads in MiXCR, one entry per CDR3 protein. This table has around 490,000 distinct CDR3 sequences, around 10% appearing once. The input for sequencing was PBMCs, mostly from graft donor cells, taken 180 days after TCRalphabeta/CD19-depleted stem cell transplant. The chain is built from TRBV7-2 and TRBJ2-7; D may be TRBD1 or TRBD2 (5 bases each). The source of this sequence is a female patient aged 2-9 years who had a stem cell transplant for aplastic anemia, so the T cells may come from the graft donor. This CDR3 is CASSVRDGSSYEQYF. CDR3 in DNA: TGTGCCAGCAGCGTCCGGGACGGAAGCTCCTACGAGCAGTACTTC.